Each of the 30 T cell receptor beta chains below was sequenced from the same sample in a study of blood T cells in healthy people across ages (dated by TCRdb to about 2015). Libraries were built with 5' RACE. TCRdb names Illumina HiSeq 2500 as the instrument used. The second PCR ran for about 6 to 12 cycles and used a J-beta primer mix along with a sample-barcoded 5' primer. Clones were called with MiXCR by TCRdb after fastp trimmed the public reads at Q25, and only in-frame beta chains were retained. Each entry is one CDR3 protein sequence, shown with its most common DNA and genes. The sample contains approximately 830,000 distinct CDR3 sequences, less than 80% of them found a single time. 28% of the sample is held by the ten biggest clonotypes. The source material was blood. These receptors were obtained from a man aged 25-40 years in good health.

This clonotype was seen only a few times. The chain combines TRBV20-1 with TRBJ1-2; D not resolved. CDR3 size: 14 residues. CDR1 and CDR2 (germline): DFQATT, SNEGSKA (reference sequence). Trimming shortened V by 2 bases and J by 8 bases, and 18 bases separated the two germline ends. DNA for the CDR3: TGCAGTGCTAGAACCCGCGGCAGTGATCAGGGCTACACCTTC. Residues: CSARTRGSDQGYTF.

The chain has TRBV7-2 and TRBJ2-1; D not resolved. V was trimmed by 5 bases and J by 6 bases, leaving 8 bases between them. This CDR3 has 12 residues. The germline V gene encodes CDR1 SGHTA and CDR2 FQGNSA. The CDR3 here is CASSPQTNEQFF. The CDR3 DNA follows: TGTGCCAGCAGCCCACAGACCAATGAGCAGTTCTTC.

V gene TRBV7-2 combines with J gene TRBJ2-7, with D perhaps assigned TRBD1 or TRBD2 (5 bases each). Germline CDR1 is SGHTA and CDR2 is FQGNSA. V was shortened by 4 bases and J by 6 bases, with 13 bases between the two germline ends. The CDR3 runs to 13 residues. Here the CDR3 reads CASSSGSGSEQYF. CDR3 DNA: TGTGCCAGCAGCTCGGGGTCAGGGTCCGAGCAGTACTTC.

V usage is TRBV7-3 and J usage is TRBJ2-1; the D gene could be TRBD1 or TRBD2 (5 bases each). The CDR3 runs to 14 residues. Trimming took 4 bases from V and 5 from J, leaving 12 bases between them. Germline V gene sequence: CDR1 SGHTA, CDR2 FQGTGA. Here the CDR3 DNA reads TGTGCCAGCAGCTCGGGGCGGGTGAACAATGAGCAGTTCTTC. It specifies CASSSGRVNNEQFF.

The CDR3, as DNA: TGTGCCAGCAGGGACATAGCGGGGGGCACAGATACGCAGTATTTT. It codes for CASRDIAGGTDTQYF. V and J are TRBV6-2 or TRBV6-3 and TRBJ2-3, with 9 bases lining up with TRBD2. Per the germline V gene, CDR1 is MNHEY and CDR2 is SVGEGT. V was clipped by 6 bases and J by 1 base; unmatched bases: 5. The CDR3 spans 15 residues.

This clonotype has only a few counts. CDR3 in amino acids: CASSSLGQGGGETQYF. Written as DNA, the CDR3 is TGTGCCAGCAGCTCCCTCGGACAGGGCGGAGGAGAGACCCAGTACTTC. V and J are TRBV7-9 and TRBJ2-5; 8 bases are shared with TRBD1. The germline V gene has CDR1 SEHNR and CDR2 FQNEAQ (reference sequence). The CDR3 has 16 amino acids. Trimming cost V 4 bases and J 4 bases; bases outside gene matches: 11.

V gene TRBV16 combines with J gene TRBJ1-2; D gene unclear. This CDR3 contains 13 residues. Per the germline V gene, CDR1 is KGHSY and CDR2 is FQNENV. V was shortened by 2 bases and J by 8 bases, with 12 bases between the two germline ends. Written as DNA, the CDR3 is TGTGCCAGCAGCCAAAAGTCTCTCTGGGGCTACACCTTC. Its protein is CASSQKSLWGYTF.

The chain has TRBV7-9 and TRBJ2-3, with D tentatively TRBD2 (5 bases). The CDR3 contains 15 residues. Germline CDR1 is SEHNR and CDR2 is FQNEAQ (reference sequence). Deletions cut 2 bases from V and 5 bases from J, with 14 bases between. The CDR3 spells CASSLFGRVGDTQYF. The CDR3, as DNA: TGTGCCAGCAGCTTATTTGGGCGGGTAGGAGATACGCAGTATTTT.

This clonotype has a handful of counts. The chain has TRBV4-3 and TRBJ2-4; 7 positions agree with TRBD1. This CDR3 is built from 15 residues. The germline V gene encodes CDR1 LGHNA and CDR2 YSLEER. J lost 1 base, V lost 3 bases, and 3 bases had no gene match. CDR3 DNA: TGCGCCAGCAGCCACACAGGGGATGCCAAAAACATTCAGTACTTC. Translation: CASSHTGDAKNIQYF.

The rearrangement uses TRBV6-1 and TRBJ2-7; 8 positions agree with TRBD1. Trimming took 0 bases from V and 5 from J; bases not matched to a gene: 3. The length of the CDR3 is 14 residues. The germline V gene encodes CDR1 MNHNS and CDR2 SASEGT. CDR3 in amino acids: CASSEAWDRNEQYF. The CDR3 DNA follows: TGTGCCAGCAGTGAAGCGTGGGACAGGAACGAGCAGTACTTC.

The CDR3, as DNA: TGTGCCAGCAGCCCGGGACGGCCTGCGATTGAGCAGTTCTTC. Amino acid sequence: CASSPGRPAIEQFF. This chain connects TRBV12-3 or TRBV12-4 to TRBJ2-1; TRBD1 or TRBD2 may be the D gene (5 bases each). The CDR3 has 14 residues. Trimming stripped 6 bases from V and 9 bases from J, with 18 bases between.

This clonotype has only a few counts. This chain connects TRBV12-3 or TRBV12-4 to TRBJ2-7, with D perhaps given as TRBD1 or TRBD2 (5 bases each). This CDR3 has 13 amino acids. V lost 4 bases to trimming and J lost 3 bases, with 10 bases between them. CDR3 nucleotides: TGTGCCAGCAGTTCCCCGGGGCGCTACGAGCAGTACTTC. Translated: CASSSPGRYEQYF.

Of note for this clonotype: One end of the junction varies from germline; a read error may be responsible. The rearrangement uses TRBV6-5 and TRBJ2-4; a weak D match, TRBD1 (5 bases). The end of the DNA aligns better with TRBJ2-7, so the J call may be wrong. The CDR3 loop spans 16 amino acids. Germline loops: CDR1 MNHEY, CDR2 SVGAGI. The chain's CDR3 is CACSYLTRVGIYEQYF. CDR3 in DNA: TGTGCCTGCAGTTACTTAACCAGGGTAGGGATTTACGAGCAGTACTTC.

CDR3 nucleotides: TGTGCCAGCAGCTTAACTCCGCAGGGTAACATTCAGTACTTC. Its protein product is CASSLTPQGNIQYF. The chain joins TRBV7-2 to TRBJ2-4; a possible D gene is TRBD1 (5 bases). Germline V gene sequence: CDR1 SGHTA, CDR2 FQGNSA. The CDR3 spans 14 residues. Trimming removed 2 bases at V and 7 bases at J, with 12 bases between.

This clonotype was observed a single time. The V gene is TRBV6-2 or TRBV6-3, the J gene TRBJ2-4; a weak D match, TRBD2 (5 bases). Trimming took off 11 bases at V and 5 bases at J, with 16 bases between the two ends. Germline-derived CDR1 and CDR2 are MNHEY and SVGEGT. This CDR3 has 13 residues. CDR3 residues: CAGKGLGENIQYF. The CDR3 DNA is TGTGCCGGAAAGGGTCTCGGGGAAAACATTCAGTACTTC.

This clonotype was detected only a few times. This sequence joins TRBV6-1 and TRBJ2-3, with 7 positions matching TRBD2. This CDR3 spans 16 amino acids. Losses at the gene ends were 4 bases for V and 6 bases for J; bases not matched to a gene: 13. Germline V gene data show CDR1 as MNHNS and CDR2 as SASEGT. CDR3 region: CASSGLLAVGWDTQYF. DNA of the CDR3: TGTGCCAGCAGTGGACTGCTAGCGGTGGGGTGGGATACGCAGTATTTT.

This chain uses TRBV27 with TRBJ2-7; 8 bases align to TRBD1. The V gene end was trimmed by 2 bases and the J gene end by 4 bases; junction bases not matched to a gene: 25. The length of the CDR3 is 21 residues. Germline V gene data show CDR1 as MNHEY and CDR2 as SMNVEV (reference sequence). The CDR3 DNA reads as TGTGCCAGCAGTTTAAGGGGGCCGGGACAGGTGACTGGAGAGTCCTTTTACGAGCAGTACTTC. This gives the protein CASSLRGPGQVTGESFYEQYF.

Many counts were recorded for this clonotype. The chain links TRBV29-1 to TRBJ1-2; 8 bases map to TRBD1. Trimming cost V 2 bases and J 8 bases; bases outside gene matches: 10. Germline CDR1 reads SQVTM; CDR2 reads ANQGSEA. CDR3 length: 14 residues. The CDR3 coding sequence is TGCAGCGTTGAAATCGGACAGGGCGTGCGGGGCTACACCTTC. Protein sequence: CSVEIGQGVRGYTF.

The chain is built from TRBV20-1 and TRBJ2-5; D is unresolved. Germline V lookup: CDR1 DFQATT, CDR2 SNEGSKA (reference sequence). This CDR3 contains 15 residues. V was pared by 2 bases and J by 0 bases, with 13 bases between. The CDR3 loop is CSARSTRGYQETQYF. CDR3 bases: TGCAGTGCTAGATCAACGCGAGGTTACCAAGAGACCCAGTACTTC.

The V and J genes are TRBV10-3 and TRBJ2-7, with 7 nucleotides matching TRBD2. The CDR3 contains 15 residues. V dropped 4 bases and J dropped 0; count of bases not matched to a gene: 6. Germline-derived CDR1 and CDR2 are ENHRY and SYGVKD. DNA for the CDR3: TGTGCCATCAGTGCGGTACTAGCGTCCTCCTACGAGCAGTACTTC. Its protein is CAISAVLASSYEQYF.

The CDR3, as DNA: TGTGCCAGCAGCTCATACAGGGGCGTAAATCTATCACCCCTCCACTTT. Amino acid sequence: CASSSYRGVNLSPLHF. This chain connects TRBV13 to TRBJ1-6; 7 nucleotides align to TRBD1. The length of the CDR3 is 16 residues. Germline V CDR1 and CDR2: PRHDT, FYEKMQ (reference sequence). The junction had 13 bases not matched to a gene; V was cut back by 4 bases and J by 10 bases.

The chain employs TRBV20-1 and TRBJ2-1; a possible D gene is TRBD2 (5 bases). V shed 6 bases and J shed 0 bases, with 18 bases lying between them. From germline, CDR1 is DFQATT and CDR2 SNEGSKA (reference sequence). CDR3 length equals 16 residues. CDR3 sequence (DNA): TGCAGTGCATCCGACGCTGGGAGCCCCTCCTACAATGAGCAGTTCTTC. Translated: CSASDAGSPSYNEQFF.

This sequence joins TRBV2 and TRBJ2-5; D gene uncertain. The CDR3 contains 12 residues. The germline V gene has CDR1 SNHLY and CDR2 FYNNEI. V shed 7 bases and J shed 5 bases, with 11 bases lying between them. CDR3 protein: CASNLGRETQYF. The CDR3 nucleotides read TGTGCCAGCAATCTAGGTCGGGAGACCCAGTACTTC.

This clonotype was recorded once. The rearrangement uses TRBV21-1 and TRBJ1-2; TRBD1, the D gene given by the table, was not confirmed from the DNA. TRBV21-1 is reported as a pseudogene. The CDR3 extends over 17 amino acids. The DNA of the CDR3 is TGTGCCAGCAGCAAAGTCCCAGGGGTGGGGACCAACTATGGCTACACCTTC. Protein sequence: CASSKVPGVGTNYGYTF.

The chain joins TRBV5-5 to TRBJ2-1; TRBD2 agrees at 12 bases. After removal of 0 bases from V and 3 bases from J, the junction contained 7 bases not matched to a gene. The CDR3 runs 18 residues. Germline-derived CDR1 and CDR2 are SGHKS and YYEKEE (reference sequence). The CDR3 DNA sequence: TGTGCCAGCAGCTTGGCCGCTAGCGGGGGGGCTTTCTACAATGAGCAGTTCTTC. Translation gives CASSLAASGGAFYNEQFF.

This clonotype showed up just a few times. This chain uses TRBV10-3 with TRBJ2-4; D not certain. Near its end, the DNA agrees better with TRBJ2-5, so the J call may be wrong. This CDR3 is built from 14 residues. In germline, CDR1 is ENHRY, CDR2 SYGVKD. The CDR3 region is CAISEVNTQETQYF. CDR3 DNA: TGTGCCATCAGTGAGGTCAACACCCAAGAGACCCAGTACTTC.

V and J are TRBV7-9 and TRBJ2-7; D is unclear. V lost 5 bases, J lost 2 bases, and 13 bases lay in between. This CDR3 has 14 amino acids. Germline assignment: CDR1 SEHNR and CDR2 FQNEAQ (reference sequence). CDR3: CASSPPIGPYEQYF. In DNA form, the CDR3 reads TGTGCCAGCAGCCCGCCGATCGGCCCCTACGAGCAGTACTTC.

The chain carries TRBV4-1 and TRBJ2-3; no reliable D call. The CDR3 runs 17 residues. The germline V gene encodes CDR1 MGHRA and CDR2 YSYEKL. The V end was cut by 1 base, the J end by 0 bases, with 14 bases between. CDR3 DNA sequence: TGCGCCAGCAGCCAAGTACATGCACCCTCTAGCACAGATACGCAGTATTTT. Amino acids: CASSQVHAPSSTDTQYF.

This sequence joins TRBV12-3 or TRBV12-4 and TRBJ2-4; 7 nucleotides match TRBD1. The J call may be in error: the DNA end matches TRBJ2-5 better. The CDR3 runs 13 residues. CDR3 in amino acids: CASNRDRRETQYF. In DNA form, the CDR3 reads TGTGCCAGCAACCGGGACAGAAGAGAGACCCAGTACTTC.

J is TRBJ2-1 and V is TRBV7-9; 8 nucleotides align to TRBD1. The CDR3 has 16 residues. The V gene end was trimmed by 5 bases and the J gene end by 4 bases; junction bases not matched to a gene: 10. Germline V lookup: CDR1 SEHNR, CDR2 FQNEAQ (reference sequence). The CDR3 loop is CASSGDGDRNYNEQFF. In nucleotides, the CDR3 is TGTGCCAGCAGCGGAGACGGGGACAGGAATTACAATGAGCAGTTCTTC.